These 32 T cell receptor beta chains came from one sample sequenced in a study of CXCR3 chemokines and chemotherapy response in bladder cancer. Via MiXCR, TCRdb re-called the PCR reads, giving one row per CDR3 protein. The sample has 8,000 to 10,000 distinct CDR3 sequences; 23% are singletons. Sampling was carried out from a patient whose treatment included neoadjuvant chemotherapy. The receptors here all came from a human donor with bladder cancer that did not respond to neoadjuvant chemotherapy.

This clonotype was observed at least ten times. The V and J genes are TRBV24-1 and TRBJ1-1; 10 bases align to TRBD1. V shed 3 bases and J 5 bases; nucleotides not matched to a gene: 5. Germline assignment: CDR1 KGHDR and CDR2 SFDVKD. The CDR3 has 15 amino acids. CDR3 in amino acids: CATSDRDRGHTEAFF. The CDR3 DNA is TGTGCCACCAGTGATAGGGACAGGGGTCATACTGAAGCTTTCTTT.

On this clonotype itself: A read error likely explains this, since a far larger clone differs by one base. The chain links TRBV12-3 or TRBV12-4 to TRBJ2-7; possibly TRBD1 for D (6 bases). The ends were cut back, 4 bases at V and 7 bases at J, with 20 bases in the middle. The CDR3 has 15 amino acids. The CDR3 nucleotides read TGTGCCAGCAGTTCGAGGGCAGGGGCCTACAATGAGCAGTACTTC. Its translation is CASSSRAGAYNEQYF.

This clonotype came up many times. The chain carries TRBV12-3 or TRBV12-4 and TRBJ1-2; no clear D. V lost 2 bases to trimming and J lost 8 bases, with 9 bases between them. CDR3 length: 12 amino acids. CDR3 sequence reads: CASSLSGDGYTF. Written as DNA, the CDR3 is TGTGCCAGCAGTTTATCGGGCGACGGCTACACCTTC.

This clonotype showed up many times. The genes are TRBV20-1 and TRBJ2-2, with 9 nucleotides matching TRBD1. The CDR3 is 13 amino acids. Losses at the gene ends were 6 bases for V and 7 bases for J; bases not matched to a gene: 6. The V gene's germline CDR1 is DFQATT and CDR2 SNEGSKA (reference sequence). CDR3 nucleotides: TGCAGTGCCTGGACAGGGGAAAGCGGGGAGCTGTTTTTT. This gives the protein CSAWTGESGELFF.

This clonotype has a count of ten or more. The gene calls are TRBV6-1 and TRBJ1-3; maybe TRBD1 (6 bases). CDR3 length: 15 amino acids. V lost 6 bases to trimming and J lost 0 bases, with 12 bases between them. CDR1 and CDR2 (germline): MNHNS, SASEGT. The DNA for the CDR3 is TGTGCCAGCAGCGGGGGGGGCCGCTCTGGAAACACCATATATTTT. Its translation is CASSGGGRSGNTIYF.

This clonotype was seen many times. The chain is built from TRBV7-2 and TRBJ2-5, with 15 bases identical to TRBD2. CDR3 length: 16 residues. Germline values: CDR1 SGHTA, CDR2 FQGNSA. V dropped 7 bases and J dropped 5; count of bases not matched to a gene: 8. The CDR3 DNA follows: TGTGCCAGCACCCGGACTAGCGGGGGGGCCGGGGAGACCCAGTACTTC. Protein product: CASTRTSGGAGETQYF.

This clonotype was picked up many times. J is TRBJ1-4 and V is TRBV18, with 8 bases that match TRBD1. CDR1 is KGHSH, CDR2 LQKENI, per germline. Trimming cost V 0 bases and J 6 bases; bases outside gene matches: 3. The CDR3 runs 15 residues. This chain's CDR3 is CASSPPAGGYEKLFF. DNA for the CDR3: TGTGCCAGCTCACCACCGGCAGGGGGCTATGAAAAACTGTTTTTT.

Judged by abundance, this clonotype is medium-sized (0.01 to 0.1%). CDR3 bases: TGTGCCTCGCAGCGGGGGGCCTTCTACGAGCAGTACTTC. It encodes CASQRGAFYEQYF. This rearrangement joins TRBV6-2 or TRBV6-3 to TRBJ2-7; 9 bases match TRBD2. The junction had 8 bases not matched to a gene; V was cut back by 11 bases and J by 3 bases. The length of the CDR3 is 13 residues. CDR1 is MNHEY, CDR2 SVGEGT, per germline.

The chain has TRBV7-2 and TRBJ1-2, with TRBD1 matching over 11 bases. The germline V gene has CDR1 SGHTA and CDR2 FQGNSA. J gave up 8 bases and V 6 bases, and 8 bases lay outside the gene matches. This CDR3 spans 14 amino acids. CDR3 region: CASRPGQGGMGYTF. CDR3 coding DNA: TGTGCCAGCAGGCCGGGACAGGGGGGTATGGGCTACACCTTC.

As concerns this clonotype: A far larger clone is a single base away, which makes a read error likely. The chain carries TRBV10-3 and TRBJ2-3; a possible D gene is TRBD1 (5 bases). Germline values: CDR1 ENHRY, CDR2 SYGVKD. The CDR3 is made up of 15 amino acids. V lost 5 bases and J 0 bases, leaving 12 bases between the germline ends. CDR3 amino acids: CAISYNKGSTDTQYF. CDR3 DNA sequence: TGTGCCATCAGTTACAATAAGGGGAGCACAGATACGCAGTATTTT.

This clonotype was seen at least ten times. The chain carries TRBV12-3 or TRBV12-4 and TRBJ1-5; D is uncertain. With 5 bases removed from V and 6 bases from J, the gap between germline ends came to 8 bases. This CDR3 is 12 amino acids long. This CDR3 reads CASSLEGQPQHF. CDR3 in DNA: TGTGCCAGCAGTCTAGAAGGTCAGCCCCAGCATTTT.

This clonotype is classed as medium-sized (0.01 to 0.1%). CDR3 DNA: TGTGCCAGCAGCCCTTCCGGGACAGGCTATGGCTACACCTTC. It codes for CASSPSGTGYGYTF. This rearrangement joins TRBV7-2 to TRBJ1-2; 8 bases align to TRBD1. Looked up from germline, CDR1 is SGHTA and CDR2 is FQGNSA. This CDR3 has 14 residues. Trimming cost V 5 bases and J 4 bases; bases outside gene matches: 6. Combining the CDR3 with reference TRBV7-2 and TRBJ1-2 gives the whole variable domain GAGVSQSPSNKVTEKGKDVELRCDPISGHTALYWYRQSLGQGLEFLIYFQGNSAPDKSGLPSDRFSAERTGGSVSTLTIQRTQQEDSAVYLCASSPSGTGYGYTFGSGTRLTVV.

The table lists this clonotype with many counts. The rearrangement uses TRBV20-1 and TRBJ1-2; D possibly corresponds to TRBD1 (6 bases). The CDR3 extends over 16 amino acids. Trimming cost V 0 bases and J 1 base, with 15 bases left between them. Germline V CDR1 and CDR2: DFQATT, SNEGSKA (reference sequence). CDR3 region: CSARDPRTENNYGYTF. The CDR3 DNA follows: TGCAGTGCTAGAGATCCCCGGACAGAAAATAACTATGGCTACACCTTC.

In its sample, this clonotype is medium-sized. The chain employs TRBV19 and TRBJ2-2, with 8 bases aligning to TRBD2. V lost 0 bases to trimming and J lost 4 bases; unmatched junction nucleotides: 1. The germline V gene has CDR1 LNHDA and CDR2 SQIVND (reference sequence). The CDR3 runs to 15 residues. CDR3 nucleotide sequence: TGTGCCAGTAGTATAGAACGGGGGGGCACCGGGGAGCTGTTTTTT. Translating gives CASSIERGGTGELFF.

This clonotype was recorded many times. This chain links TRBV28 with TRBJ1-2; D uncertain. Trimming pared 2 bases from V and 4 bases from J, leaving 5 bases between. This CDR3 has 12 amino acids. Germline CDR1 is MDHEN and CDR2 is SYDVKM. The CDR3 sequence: CASSLRSYGYTF. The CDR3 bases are TGTGCCAGCAGTTTACGCTCCTATGGCTACACCTTC.

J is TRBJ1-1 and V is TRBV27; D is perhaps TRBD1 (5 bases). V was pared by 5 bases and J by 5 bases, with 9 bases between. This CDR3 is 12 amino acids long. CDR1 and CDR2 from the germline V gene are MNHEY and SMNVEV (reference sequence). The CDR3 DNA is TGTGCCAGCAGTCGAACAGGTACTGAAGCTTTCTTT. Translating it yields CASSRTGTEAFF.

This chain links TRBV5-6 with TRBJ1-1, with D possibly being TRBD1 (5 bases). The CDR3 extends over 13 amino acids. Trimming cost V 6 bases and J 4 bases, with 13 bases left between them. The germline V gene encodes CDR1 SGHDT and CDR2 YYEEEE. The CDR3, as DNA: TGTGCCAGCAAGGGGCAGGTTGGCACTGAAGCTTTCTTT. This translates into CASKGQVGTEAFF.

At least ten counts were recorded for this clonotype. The DNA of the CDR3 is TGTGCCAGCAGCTTTTCTCCCGGGTATGACGAGCAGTACTTC. This gives the protein CASSFSPGYDEQYF. The rearrangement links TRBV7-2 to TRBJ2-7, with D unclear. With 3 bases removed from V and 5 bases from J, the gap between germline ends came to 14 bases. This CDR3 is 14 amino acids long. Germline V CDR1 and CDR2: SGHTA, FQGNSA.

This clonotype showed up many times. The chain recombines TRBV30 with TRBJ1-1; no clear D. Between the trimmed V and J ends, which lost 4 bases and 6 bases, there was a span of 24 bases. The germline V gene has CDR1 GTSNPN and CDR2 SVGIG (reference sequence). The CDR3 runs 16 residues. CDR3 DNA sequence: TGTGCCTGGACCCCGTCCTGGGCCCAGTTACCGCCTGAAGCTTTCTTT. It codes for CAWTPSWAQLPPEAFF.

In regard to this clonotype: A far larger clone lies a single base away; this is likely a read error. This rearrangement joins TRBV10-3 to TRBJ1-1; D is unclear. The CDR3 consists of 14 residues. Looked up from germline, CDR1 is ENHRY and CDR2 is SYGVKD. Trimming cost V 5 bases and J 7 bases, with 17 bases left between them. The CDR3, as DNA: TGTGCCATCAGTTACGGTCCACAGTGGGTTGAAGCTTTCTTT. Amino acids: CAISYGPQWVEAFF.

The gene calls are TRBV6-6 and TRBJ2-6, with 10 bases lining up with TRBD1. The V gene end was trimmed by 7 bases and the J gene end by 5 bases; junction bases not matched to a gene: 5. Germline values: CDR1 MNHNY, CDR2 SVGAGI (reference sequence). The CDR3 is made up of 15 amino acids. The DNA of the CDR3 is TGTGCCAGCAAGACAGGGGGCATGAGGGCCAACGTCCTGACTTTC. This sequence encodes CASKTGGMRANVLTF.

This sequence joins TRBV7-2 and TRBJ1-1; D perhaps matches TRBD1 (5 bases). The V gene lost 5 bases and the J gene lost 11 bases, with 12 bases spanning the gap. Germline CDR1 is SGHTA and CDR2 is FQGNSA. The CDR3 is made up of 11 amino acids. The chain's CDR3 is CASSTRGGAFF. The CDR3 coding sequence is TGTGCCAGCAGCACTCGCGGGGGGGCTTTCTTT.

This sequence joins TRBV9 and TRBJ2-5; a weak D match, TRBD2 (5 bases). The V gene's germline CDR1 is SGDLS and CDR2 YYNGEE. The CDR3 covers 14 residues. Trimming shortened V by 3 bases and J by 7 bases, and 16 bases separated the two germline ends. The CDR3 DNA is TGTGCCAGCAGCGCCCTCACTAGGGAAGGGACCCAGTACTTC. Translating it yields CASSALTREGTQYF.

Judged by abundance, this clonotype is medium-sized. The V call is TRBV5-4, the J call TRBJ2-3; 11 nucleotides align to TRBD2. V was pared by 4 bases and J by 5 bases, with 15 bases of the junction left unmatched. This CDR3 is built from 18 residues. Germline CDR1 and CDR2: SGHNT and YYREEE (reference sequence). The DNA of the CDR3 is TGTGCCAGCAGCCACGCACGATTCGGACTAGCGGGTGAAGATACGCAGTATTTT. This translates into CASSHARFGLAGEDTQYF.

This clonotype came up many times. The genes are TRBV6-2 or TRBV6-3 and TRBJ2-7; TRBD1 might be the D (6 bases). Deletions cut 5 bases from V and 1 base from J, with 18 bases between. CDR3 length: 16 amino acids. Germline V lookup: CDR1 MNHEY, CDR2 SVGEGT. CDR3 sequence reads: CASSRDRRRDSYEQYF. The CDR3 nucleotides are TGTGCCAGCAGTCGCGACAGGAGGCGAGATTCCTACGAGCAGTACTTC.

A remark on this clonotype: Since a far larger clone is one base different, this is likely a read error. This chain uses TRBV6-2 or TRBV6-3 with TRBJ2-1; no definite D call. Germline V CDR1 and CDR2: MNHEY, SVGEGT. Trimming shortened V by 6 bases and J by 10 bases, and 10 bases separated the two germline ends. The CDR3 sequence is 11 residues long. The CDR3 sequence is CASRTLREQFF. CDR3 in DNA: TGTGCCAGCAGAACACTGCGGGAGCAGTTCTTC.

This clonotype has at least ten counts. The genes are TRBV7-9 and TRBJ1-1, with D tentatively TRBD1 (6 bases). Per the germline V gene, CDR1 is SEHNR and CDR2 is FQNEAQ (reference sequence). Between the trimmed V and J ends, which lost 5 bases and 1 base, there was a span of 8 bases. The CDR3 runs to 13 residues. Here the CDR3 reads CASSTQGNTEAFF. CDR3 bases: TGTGCCAGCAGCACACAGGGGAACACTGAAGCTTTCTTT.

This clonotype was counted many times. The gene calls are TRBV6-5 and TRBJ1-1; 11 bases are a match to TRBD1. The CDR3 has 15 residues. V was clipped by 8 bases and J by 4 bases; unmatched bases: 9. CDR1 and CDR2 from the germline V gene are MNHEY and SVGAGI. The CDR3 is CASRGTGGLGTEAFF. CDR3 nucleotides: TGTGCCAGCCGCGGGACAGGGGGTTTAGGCACTGAAGCTTTCTTT.

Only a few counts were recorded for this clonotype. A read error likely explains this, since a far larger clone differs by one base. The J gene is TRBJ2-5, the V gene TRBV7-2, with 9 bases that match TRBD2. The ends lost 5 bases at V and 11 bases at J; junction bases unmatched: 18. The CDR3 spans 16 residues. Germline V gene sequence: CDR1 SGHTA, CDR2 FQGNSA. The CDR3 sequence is CASSTRGGASGNEQYF. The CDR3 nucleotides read TGTGCCAGCAGCACTCGCGGGGGGGCTTCGGGTAATGAGCAGTACTTC.

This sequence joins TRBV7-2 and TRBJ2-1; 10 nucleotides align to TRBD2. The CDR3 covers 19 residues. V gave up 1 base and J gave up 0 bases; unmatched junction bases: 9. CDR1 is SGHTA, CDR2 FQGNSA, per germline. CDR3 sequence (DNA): TGTGCCAGCAGCTTAGTCTACGTCGCTAGCGGGGGCTCCTACAATGAGCAGTTCTTC. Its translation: CASSLVYVASGGSYNEQFF.

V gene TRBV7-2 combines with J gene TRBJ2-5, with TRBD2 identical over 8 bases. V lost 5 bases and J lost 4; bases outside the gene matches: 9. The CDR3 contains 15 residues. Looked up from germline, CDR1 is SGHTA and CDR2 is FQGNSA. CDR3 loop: CASSPPPGGVETQYF. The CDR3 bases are TGTGCCAGCAGCCCCCCTCCGGGGGGGGTAGAGACCCAGTACTTC.

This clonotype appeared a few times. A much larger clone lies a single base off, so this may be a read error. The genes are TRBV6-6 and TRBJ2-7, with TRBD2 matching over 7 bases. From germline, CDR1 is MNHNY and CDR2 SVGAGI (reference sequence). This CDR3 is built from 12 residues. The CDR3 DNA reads TGTGACAGCAACCGTGGGCGGGGGGAGCAGTACTTC. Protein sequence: CDSNRGRGEQYF.